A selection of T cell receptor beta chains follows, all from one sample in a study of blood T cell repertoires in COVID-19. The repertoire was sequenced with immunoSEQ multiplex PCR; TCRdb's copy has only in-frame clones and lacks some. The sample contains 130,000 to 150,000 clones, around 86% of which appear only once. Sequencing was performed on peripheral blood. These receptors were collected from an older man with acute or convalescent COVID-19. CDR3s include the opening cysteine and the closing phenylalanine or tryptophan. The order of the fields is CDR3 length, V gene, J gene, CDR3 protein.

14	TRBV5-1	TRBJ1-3	CASSFGQTGNTIYF
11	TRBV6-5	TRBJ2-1	CASSLYNEQFF
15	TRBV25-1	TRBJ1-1	CASGRTGSANTEAFF
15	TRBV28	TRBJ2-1	CASSFLGTSVDEQFF
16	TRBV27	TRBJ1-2	CASSFSSRQASHGYTF
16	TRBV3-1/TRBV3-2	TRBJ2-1	CASSQEALAPYNEQFF
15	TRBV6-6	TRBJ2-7	CAIGKPGQGVYEQYF
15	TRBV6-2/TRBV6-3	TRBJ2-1	CASSTLGQGRNEQFF
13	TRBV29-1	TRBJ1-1	CSVSSGQGTEAFF
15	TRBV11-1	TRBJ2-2	CASSRIITGFGELFF
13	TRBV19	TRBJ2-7	CASSAMTGREQYF
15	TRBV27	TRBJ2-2	CASSMLAGQTGELFF
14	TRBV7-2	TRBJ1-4	CASSTQGFGEKLFF
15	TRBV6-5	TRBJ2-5	CASSRTSGIGETQYF
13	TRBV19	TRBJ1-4	CASSIQAPNKLFF
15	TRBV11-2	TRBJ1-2	CASSSRIGTGEGYTF
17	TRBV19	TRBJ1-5	CASSLRWGQSGNQPQHF
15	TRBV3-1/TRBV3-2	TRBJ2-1	CASSQGSSSGNEQFF
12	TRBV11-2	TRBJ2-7	CASSSTGYEQYF
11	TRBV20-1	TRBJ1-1	CSAPYGAEAFF
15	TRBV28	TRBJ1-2	CASSPQGRANYGYTF
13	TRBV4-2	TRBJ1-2	CASSQITGYGYTF
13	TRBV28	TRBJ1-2	CASSPGTGYGYTF
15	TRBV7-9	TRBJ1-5	CASSLGRVGDQPQHF
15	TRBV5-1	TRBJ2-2	CASRRTSGNTGELFF
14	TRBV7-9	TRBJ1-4	CASSSTGLGEKLFF
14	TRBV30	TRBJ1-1	CAWSPTVANTEAFF